The present T cell receptor (beta chain) was sequenced within a study of cytomegalovirus exposure and HLA in healthy donors. General study findings and limits: Analyses of presence/absence relied on an assumption of roughly uniform sequencing depth across donors. Later on, a genetic analysis was performed. It linked a missense variant in DCLRE1C with V- and J-gene trimming of TCR beta.

About this clone: Its antigen is as yet unknown.

The CDR3 sequence is 13 residues long. Trimming cost V 11 bases and J 0 bases, with 11 bases left between them. The germline gives CDR1 SEHNR, CDR2 FQNEAQ (reference sequence). PCR was performed using 60 Vbeta and 13 Jbeta primers. Only in-frame clones appear in the TCRdb table, and some are missing; sequencing was by immunoSEQ multiplex PCR. The profile shows 85,000 to 100,000 clones, about 84% of them singletons. In nominal health when sampled, donors likely had unrecorded immune exposures nonetheless. The V gene is TRBV7-9, the J gene TRBJ2-1; D gene unclear. The sequenced sample consisted of PBMCs. The origin of this receptor is a girl aged 2 to 10 in good health and CMV-seropositive. This CDR3 reads CAERPSSYNEQFF. The CDR3 bases are TGTGCCGAGCGTCCAAGCTCCTACAATGAGCAGTTCTTC.